Below are 21 T cell receptor beta chains sequenced from a single sample in a study of T cells in Graves' hyperthyroidism and ophthalmopathy. The TCR beta CDR3 regions underwent amplification using RNA transcripts as the source. During a first-round RT-PCR of the TCR CDR3, the HTBI primer set was used. One entry per CDR3 protein, called by TCRdb with MiXCR from the multiplex PCR reads. The table has around 600,000 distinct CDR3 sequences, 14% seen once. Input material: blood. The source is a woman aged 18-29 years with Graves' ophthalmopathy.

V usage is TRBV3-1 and J usage is TRBJ2-7; D unresolved. Germline V gives CDR1 LGHDT, CDR2 YNNKEL (reference sequence). The germline V and J ends were trimmed by 4 bases and 7 bases, with 8 bases remaining between them. The CDR3 spans 11 residues. The CDR3 bases are TGTGCCAGCAGCCGCCTGCGTGAGCAGTACTTC. Translating it yields CASSRLREQYF.

This clonotype was seen repeatedly, ten times or more. V and J are TRBV20-1 and TRBJ2-1; 7 bases line up with TRBD2. Germline V gene sequence: CDR1 DFQATT, CDR2 SNEGSKA (reference sequence). The trim removed 0 bases at V and 3 bases at J, leaving 5 bases unmatched. The CDR3 totals 15 residues. CDR3 sequence reads: CSARDLRGDYNEQFF. The CDR3, as DNA: TGCAGTGCTAGAGATCTACGGGGGGACTACAATGAGCAGTTCTTC.

This CDR3 reads CASSLSSYDRGYGYTF. The CDR3 DNA sequence: TGTGCCAGCAGTTTATCATCATACGACAGGGGGTATGGCTACACCTTC. The chain is built from TRBV12-3 or TRBV12-4 and TRBJ1-2; 9 bases agree with TRBD1. V shed 2 bases and J 5 bases; nucleotides not matched to a gene: 9. The CDR3 is 16 residues long.

J is TRBJ1-4 and V is TRBV4-1; D gene ambiguous. Between the trimmed V and J ends, which lost 5 bases and 4 bases, there was a span of 11 bases. CDR1 MGHRA and CDR2 YSYEKL come from the germline V gene. There are 14 residues in the CDR3. For the CDR3, the DNA is TGCGCCAGCAGCTCGGTCAAGGGTAATGAAAAACTGTTTTTT. This gives the protein CASSSVKGNEKLFF.

A few counts support this clonotype. This rearrangement joins TRBV15 to TRBJ1-1, with a possible D match to TRBD1 (6 bases). Germline CDR1 is LNHNV and CDR2 is YYDKDF (reference sequence). Trimming cost V 2 bases and J 0 bases, with 19 bases left between them. The CDR3 is 18 residues long. CDR3 in DNA: TGTGCCACCAGCAGAAAAGGACAGCCGTCCCAAATGAACACTGAAGCTTTCTTT. Its translation is CATSRKGQPSQMNTEAFF.

This clonotype was detected many times. This chain joins TRBV28 and TRBJ2-1; 9 nucleotides line up with TRBD2. Germline loops: CDR1 MDHEN, CDR2 SYDVKM. V was clipped by 7 bases and J by 1 base; unmatched bases: 5. The CDR3 has 15 residues. The CDR3 DNA follows: TGTGCCAGCACGCGGGAGGGAAAGTCCTACAATGAGCAGTTCTTC. Residues: CASTREGKSYNEQFF.

J is TRBJ2-1 and V is TRBV27, with 14 positions matching TRBD2. Looked up from germline, CDR1 is MNHEY and CDR2 is SMNVEV (reference sequence). CDR3 size: 16 residues. The V and J ends lost 7 bases and 8 bases, in that order; junction bases with no gene match: 10. Here the CDR3 reads CASKSPTSGRVHEQFF. Here the CDR3 DNA reads TGTGCCAGCAAATCCCCGACTAGCGGGAGGGTTCATGAGCAGTTCTTC.

This clonotype showed up many times. The CDR3 here is CSARARAGEGTEAFF. CDR3 DNA: TGCAGTGCTAGAGCTCGGGCAGGGGAGGGGACTGAAGCTTTCTTT. The V gene is TRBV20-1, the J gene TRBJ1-1; tentative D call: TRBD1 (6 bases). The CDR3 spans 15 residues. Looked up from germline, CDR1 is DFQATT and CDR2 is SNEGSKA (reference sequence). V was clipped by 1 base and J by 5 bases, with 17 bases between them.

The table lists this clonotype with many counts. This chain joins TRBV7-8 and TRBJ2-3; D is undetermined. There are 14 residues in the CDR3. CDR1 and CDR2 from the germline V gene are SGHVS and FQNEAQ. Trimming stripped 3 bases from V and 10 bases from J, with 17 bases between. Here the CDR3 reads CASSFNPGPLAQYF. In DNA form, the CDR3 reads TGTGCCAGCAGCTTCAACCCAGGACCTCTGGCGCAGTATTTT.

This clonotype was seen at least ten times. This chain uses TRBV12-3 or TRBV12-4 with TRBJ2-7, with TRBD1 as a possible D gene (5 bases). There are 16 residues in the CDR3. Deletions cut 6 bases from V and 5 bases from J, with 23 bases between. The CDR3 nucleotides read TGTGCCAGCAGACCGAACAGGATGCGATTTCCGGACGAGCAGTACTTC. This gives the protein CASRPNRMRFPDEQYF.

This clonotype was observed at least ten times. This chain uses TRBV6-5 with TRBJ1-1; D gene uncertain. The CDR3 is 15 amino acids. CDR1 MNHEY and CDR2 SVGAGI come from the germline V gene. V lost 0 bases and J lost 7, with 15 bases in between. CDR3 nucleotides: TGTGCCAGCAGTTACTCGAGTCATCAGGATTTTGAAGCTTTCTTT. Translated: CASSYSSHQDFEAFF.

This clonotype was seen many times. The V and J genes are TRBV7-9 and TRBJ2-1; TRBD2 agrees at 7 bases. Trimming at V came to 5 bases and at J to 10 bases, leaving 17 bases not matched to a gene. The CDR3 covers 16 residues. CDR1 and CDR2 from the germline V gene are SEHNR and FQNEAQ (reference sequence). The chain's CDR3 is CASSLGSGTQSGEQFF. The CDR3 DNA is TGTGCCAGCAGCCTGGGGAGCGGGACTCAGTCGGGGGAGCAGTTCTTC.

This clonotype has at least ten counts. The chain joins TRBV28 to TRBJ2-5; 11 bases map to TRBD2. This CDR3 is built from 15 residues. Germline lookup yields CDR1 MDHEN and CDR2 SYDVKM. Germline trimming cut 3 bases from V and 4 bases from J; bases unmatched to any gene: 4. CDR3 amino acids: CASSFGLAGGETQYF. The CDR3 nucleotides read TGTGCCAGCAGTTTTGGGCTAGCGGGAGGAGAGACCCAGTACTTC.

As to this clonotype: Given a much more abundant clone one base away, this may be a read error. CDR3 nucleotides: TGTGCCAGCAGTTCTAGCGGCCTCTCCTACAATGAGCAGTACTTC. It translates to CASSSSGLSYNEQYF. This chain links TRBV6-9 with TRBJ2-1; 7 bases agree with TRBD2. The DNA end is a closer match to TRBJ2-7, so the J assignment may be wrong. Per the germline V gene, CDR1 is MNHGY and CDR2 is SVAAGI. The CDR3 is made up of 15 amino acids.

The chain couples TRBV7-8 to TRBJ2-1; the match to TRBD2 covers 10 bases. This CDR3 region has 14 residues. J gave up 7 bases and V 4 bases, and 4 bases lay outside the gene matches. Germline CDR1 is SGHVS and CDR2 is FQNEAQ. The CDR3 sequence: CASSSQRGGNEQFF. CDR3 bases: TGTGCCAGCAGCTCTCAGCGGGGGGGGAATGAGCAGTTCTTC.

This clonotype was detected only once. V gene TRBV9 combines with J gene TRBJ1-2, with TRBD1 matching over 9 bases. Germline V gene sequence: CDR1 SGDLS, CDR2 YYNGEE. V shed 3 bases, J shed 3 bases, and the junction held 3 bases outside the gene matches. The CDR3 extends over 14 amino acids. This chain's CDR3 is CASSAGQGYYGYTF. The CDR3 bases are TGTGCCAGCAGCGCGGGACAGGGATACTATGGCTACACCTTC.

This clonotype was found many times. The chain combines TRBV14 with TRBJ2-7; 7 nucleotides align to TRBD1. V was pared by 5 bases and J by 3 bases, with 10 bases of the junction left unmatched. The CDR3 contains 15 residues. Germline V lookup: CDR1 SGHDN, CDR2 FVKESK. DNA of the CDR3: TGTGCCAGCAGCTTGGGAGTGGGACAGTACTACGAGCAGTACTTC. Its protein is CASSLGVGQYYEQYF.

This clonotype was recorded many times. The chain combines TRBV4-3 with TRBJ1-2; D not certain. The CDR3 consists of 15 residues. V dropped 0 bases and J dropped 4 bases, with 12 bases sitting between them. Germline V gene data show CDR1 as LGHNA and CDR2 as YSLEER. The CDR3, as DNA: TGCGCCAGCAGCCAAGAGTCAGCCAGGCCCTATGGCTACACCTTC. It specifies CASSQESARPYGYTF.

This clonotype was seen many times. The chain combines TRBV2 with TRBJ2-2, with 13 bases that match TRBD2. V shed 6 bases and J 0 bases; nucleotides not matched to a gene: 4. The CDR3 totals 17 residues. Germline CDR1 is SNHLY and CDR2 is FYNNEI. The CDR3 protein is CASRRTSGSTNTGELFF. The CDR3, as DNA: TGTGCCAGCAGACGGACTAGCGGGAGCACGAACACCGGGGAGCTGTTTTTT.

This clonotype was picked up a small number of times. This chain joins TRBV19 and TRBJ1-5, with 7 bases fitting TRBD1. V shed 8 bases, J shed 9 bases, and the junction held 16 bases outside the gene matches. This CDR3 comprises 15 residues. CDR1 is LNHDA, CDR2 SQIVND, per germline (reference sequence). Written as DNA, the CDR3 is TGTGCCAGTTCGAATACAGGGGACGAGGGGTGGCCCCAGCATTTT. Amino acid sequence: CASSNTGDEGWPQHF.

This clonotype was observed a few times. The chain is built from TRBV3-1 and TRBJ1-2; maybe TRBD1 (5 bases). V lost 0 bases and J 8 bases, leaving 13 bases between the germline ends. The CDR3 is 14 amino acids. Germline assignment: CDR1 LGHDT and CDR2 YNNKEL (reference sequence). The CDR3 spells CASSQEIRGGGYTF. The CDR3 DNA sequence: TGTGCCAGCAGCCAAGAAATTCGCGGGGGGGGCTACACCTTC.